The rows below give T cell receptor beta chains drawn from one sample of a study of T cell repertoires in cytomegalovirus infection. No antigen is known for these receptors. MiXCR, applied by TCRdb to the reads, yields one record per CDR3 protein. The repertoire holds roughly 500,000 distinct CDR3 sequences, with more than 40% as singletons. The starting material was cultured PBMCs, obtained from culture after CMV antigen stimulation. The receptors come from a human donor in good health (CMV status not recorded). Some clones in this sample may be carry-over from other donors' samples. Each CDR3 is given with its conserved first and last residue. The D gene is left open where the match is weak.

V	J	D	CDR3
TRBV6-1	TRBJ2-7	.	CASSVATYYEQYF
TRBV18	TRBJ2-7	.	CASSPPWDSYEQYF
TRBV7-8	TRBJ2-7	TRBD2	CASSLGLRIAGSYEQYF
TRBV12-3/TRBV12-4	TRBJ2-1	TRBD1	CASSLVGQGAGEQFF
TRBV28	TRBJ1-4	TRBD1	CASRLPGQAEKLFF
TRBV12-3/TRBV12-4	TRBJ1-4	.	CASLGPNNEKLFF
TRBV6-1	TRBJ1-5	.	CASSEGGGYANQPQHF
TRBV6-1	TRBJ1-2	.	CASRPFSQVAGYTF
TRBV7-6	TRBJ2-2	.	CASSLRGRAGELFF
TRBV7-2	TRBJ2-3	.	CASRPLAHSTDTQYF
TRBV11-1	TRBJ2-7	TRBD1	CASSLGGTGGRYEQYF
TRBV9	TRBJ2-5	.	CASSARGASSQETQYF
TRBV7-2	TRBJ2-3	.	CASSLVTLATDTQYF
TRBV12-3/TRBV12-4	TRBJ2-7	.	CASSLERYYEQYF
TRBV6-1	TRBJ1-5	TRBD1	CASSGARGDSANQPQHF
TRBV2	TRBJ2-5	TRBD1	CASSEYRGQETQYF
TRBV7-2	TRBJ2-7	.	CASSFLGSYEQYF
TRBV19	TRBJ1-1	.	CASSIWNTEAFF
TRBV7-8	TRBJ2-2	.	CASSGGRTGELFF
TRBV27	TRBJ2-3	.	CASSTVPVRADTQYF
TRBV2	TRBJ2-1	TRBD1	CASSSRQGVYNEQFF
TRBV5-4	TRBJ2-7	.	CASSLVEEQYF
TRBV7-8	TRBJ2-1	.	CASSSNSFPGNEQFF
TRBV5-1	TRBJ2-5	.	CASKTGDWTSHGGTQYF
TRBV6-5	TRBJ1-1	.	CASSESWEGSTEAFF
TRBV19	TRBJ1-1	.	CASSFREAEAFF
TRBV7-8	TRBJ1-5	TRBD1	CASTRGRGIGNQPQHF
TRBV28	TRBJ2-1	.	CASTTPAGSEQFF
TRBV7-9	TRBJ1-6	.	CASTPGGRSNSPLHF
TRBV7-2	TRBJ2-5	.	CASSLAWGEETQYF
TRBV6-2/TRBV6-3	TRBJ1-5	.	CASSPSWGYSNQPQHF
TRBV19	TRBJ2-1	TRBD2	CASSTPWTSGRSSYNEQFF
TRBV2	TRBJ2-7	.	CASSQQQGLSYEQYF
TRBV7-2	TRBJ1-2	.	CASSLETLGYTF
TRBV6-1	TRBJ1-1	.	CASSGDWVNTEAFF
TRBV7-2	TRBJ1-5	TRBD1	CASSYRDRSNQPQHF
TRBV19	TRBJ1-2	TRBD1	CASSTGQALMSYGYTF
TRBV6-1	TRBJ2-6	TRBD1	CACWDRGRGANVLTF
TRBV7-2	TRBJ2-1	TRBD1	CASSGRTGSHNEQFF
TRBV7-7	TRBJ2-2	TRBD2	CASSLAERGPRGTGELFF
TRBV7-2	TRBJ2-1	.	CASSTRPGLNEQFF
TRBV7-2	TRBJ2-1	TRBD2	CASSSSLAGGRNEQFF
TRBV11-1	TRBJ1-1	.	CASSHPGGGAGEAFF
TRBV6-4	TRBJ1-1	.	CASIVDPTEAFF
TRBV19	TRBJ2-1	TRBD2	CASSTLAGTPHNEQFF
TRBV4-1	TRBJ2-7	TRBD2	CASSQVVAGDYEQYF
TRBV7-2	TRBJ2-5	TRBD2	CASSLGLAVKETQYF
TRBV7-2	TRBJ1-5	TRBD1	CASSLRTGTNQPQHF
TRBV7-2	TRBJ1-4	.	CASSLWHGEKLFF
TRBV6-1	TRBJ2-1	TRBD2	CASTPTSGTHNEQFF
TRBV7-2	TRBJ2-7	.	CASSLSFGQGYEQYF
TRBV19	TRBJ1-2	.	CASTTGWANYGYTF